This TCR beta chain was sequenced for a study of blood T cell repertoires in COVID-19. Trimming took 3 bases from V and 3 from J, leaving 9 bases between them. Per the germline V gene, CDR1 is LNHDA and CDR2 is SQIVND (reference sequence). This CDR3 spans 14 amino acids. Using immunoSEQ multiplex PCR, the repertoire was profiled, and TCRdb retains in-frame clones only, with some absent. The table has a few hundred thousand clones, roughly 90% seen once; the top ten hold approximately 3.7%. The gene calls are TRBV19 and TRBJ1-5; maybe TRBD1 (5 bases). Sample: peripheral blood. This TCR was recovered from a man aged 55 to 70 who had recovered from COVID-19. Written as DNA, the CDR3 is TGTGCCAGTAGTATTCCAGGGCTCAATCAGCCCCAGCATTTT. Translated: CASSIPGLNQPQHF.